The clone carrying this T cell receptor (beta chain) came up a few times. Sample treatment: oral pan-JAK inhibitor, 5-10 mg twice daily. The CDR3 has 16 amino acids. Germline V gene lookup returns CDR1 SQVTM and CDR2 ANQGSEA. Trimming shortened V by 1 base and J by 3 bases, and 18 bases separated the two germline ends. These data are taken from a study of CD8+ T cells in alopecia areata. In each case, RNA was isolated and then reverse transcribed into cDNA as the sequencing template. Method: immunoSEQ multiplex PCR; TCRdb's copy keeps in-frame clones and lacks some. The table shows about 120,000 clones, with approximately 51% occurring only once.

The receptor was isolated from a human donor with alopecia areata. The chain joins TRBV29-1 to TRBJ1-1; D perhaps matches TRBD1 (6 bases). This specimen consisted of CD4+ T cells sorted from blood, obtained at week 24, from a patient treated with tofacitinib. This CDR3 is CSVEGLLGGRDTEAFF. As DNA, the CDR3 is TGCAGCGTTGAAGGTTTGCTAGGGGGTAGGGACACTGAAGCTTTCTTT.